The present TCR beta chain was sequenced within a study of blood T cell repertoires in COVID-19. Produced via immunoSEQ multiplex PCR; TCRdb's table is partial and in-frame only. The repertoire has 130,000 or so clones, approximately 80% of them found once; the top ten carry around 10%. Participant age was roughly 18 to 95 years, and participants resided in about 25 US areas. All recovered Cohort 3 donors got two negative PCRs, got clearance, or saw symptom resolution. The junction had 17 bases not matched to a gene; V was cut back by 5 bases and J by 4 bases. This CDR3 has 17 amino acids. The V gene's germline CDR1 is SQVTM and CDR2 ANQGSEA.

The chain couples TRBV29-1 to TRBJ2-3; TRBD1 matches 8 bases. The receptor was derived from a man aged 45-65 years who had recovered from COVID-19. The sample taken for sequencing was PBMCs or T cells enriched from blood (not recorded which). The DNA for the CDR3 is TGCAGCGTTTACGGACAGGGTAGTCGGGGAACTGCAGATACGCAGTATTTT. It encodes CSVYGQGSRGTADTQYF.